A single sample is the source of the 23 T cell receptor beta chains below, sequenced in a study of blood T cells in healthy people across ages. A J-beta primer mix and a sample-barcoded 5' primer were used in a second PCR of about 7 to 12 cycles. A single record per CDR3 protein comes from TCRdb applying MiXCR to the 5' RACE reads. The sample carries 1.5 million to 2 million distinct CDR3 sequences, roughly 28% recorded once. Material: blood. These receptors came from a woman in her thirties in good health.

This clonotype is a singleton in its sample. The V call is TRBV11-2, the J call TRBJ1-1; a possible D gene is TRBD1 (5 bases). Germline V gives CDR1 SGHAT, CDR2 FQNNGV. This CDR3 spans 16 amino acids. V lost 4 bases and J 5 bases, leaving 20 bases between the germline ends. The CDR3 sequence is CASSSLTGARDTEAFF. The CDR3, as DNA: TGTGCCAGCAGCTCACTTACCGGGGCGCGGGATACTGAAGCTTTCTTT.

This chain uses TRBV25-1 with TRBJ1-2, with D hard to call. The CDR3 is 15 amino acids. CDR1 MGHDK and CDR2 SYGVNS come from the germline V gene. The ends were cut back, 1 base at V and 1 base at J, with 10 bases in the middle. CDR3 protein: CASSESIGFNYGYTF. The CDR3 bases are TGTGCCAGCAGTGAATCGATAGGGTTTAACTATGGCTACACCTTC.

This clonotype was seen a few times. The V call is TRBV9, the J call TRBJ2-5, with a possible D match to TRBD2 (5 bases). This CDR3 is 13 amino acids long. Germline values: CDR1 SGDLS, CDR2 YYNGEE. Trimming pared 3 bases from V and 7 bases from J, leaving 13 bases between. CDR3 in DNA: TGTGCCAGCAGCGCAAATAGCGCCGGGACCCAGTACTTC. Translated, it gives CASSANSAGTQYF.

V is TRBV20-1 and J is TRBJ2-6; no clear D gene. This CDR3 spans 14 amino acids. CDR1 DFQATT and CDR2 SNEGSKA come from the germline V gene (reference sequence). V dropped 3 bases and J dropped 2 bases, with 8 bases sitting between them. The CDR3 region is CSASSAAGANVLTF. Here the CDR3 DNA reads TGCAGTGCTAGTTCGGCTGCTGGGGCCAACGTCCTGACTTTC.

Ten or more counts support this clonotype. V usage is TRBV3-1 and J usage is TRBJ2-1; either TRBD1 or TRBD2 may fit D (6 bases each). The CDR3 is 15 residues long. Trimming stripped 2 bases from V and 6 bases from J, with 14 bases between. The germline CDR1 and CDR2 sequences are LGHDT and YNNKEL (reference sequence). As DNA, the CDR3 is TGTGCCAGCAGCCAAAGTCCGGGGGCGGGCAATGAGCAGTTCTTC. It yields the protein CASSQSPGAGNEQFF.

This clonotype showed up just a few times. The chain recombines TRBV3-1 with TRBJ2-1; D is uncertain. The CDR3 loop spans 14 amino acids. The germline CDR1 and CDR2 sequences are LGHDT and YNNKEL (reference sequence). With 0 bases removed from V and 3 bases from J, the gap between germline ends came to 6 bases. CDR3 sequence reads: CASSQDRNYNEQFF. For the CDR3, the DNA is TGTGCCAGCAGCCAAGATCGGAACTACAATGAGCAGTTCTTC.

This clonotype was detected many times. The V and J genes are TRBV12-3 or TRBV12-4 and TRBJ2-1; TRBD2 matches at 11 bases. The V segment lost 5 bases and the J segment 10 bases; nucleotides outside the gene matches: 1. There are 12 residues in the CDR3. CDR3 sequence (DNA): TGTGCCAGCAGTCCTAGCGGGGGGGAGCAGTTCTTC. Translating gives CASSPSGGEQFF.

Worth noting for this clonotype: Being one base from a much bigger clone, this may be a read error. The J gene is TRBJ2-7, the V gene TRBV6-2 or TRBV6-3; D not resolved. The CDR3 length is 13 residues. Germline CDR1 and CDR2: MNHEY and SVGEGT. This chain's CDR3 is CSSSTLQIYEQYF. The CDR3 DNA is TGTTCCAGCAGTACCTTACAGATCTACGAGCAGTACTTC.

CDR3 DNA sequence: TGTGCCATCAGTGACCCTTCGCGGGGGGGCACAGATACGCAGTATTTT. It is translated as CAISDPSRGGTDTQYF. J is TRBJ2-3 and V is TRBV10-3; 8 nucleotides line up with TRBD2. The junction had 6 bases not matched to a gene; V was cut back by 3 bases and J by 1 base. CDR3 length equals 16 residues. The germline CDR1 and CDR2 sequences are ENHRY and SYGVKD.

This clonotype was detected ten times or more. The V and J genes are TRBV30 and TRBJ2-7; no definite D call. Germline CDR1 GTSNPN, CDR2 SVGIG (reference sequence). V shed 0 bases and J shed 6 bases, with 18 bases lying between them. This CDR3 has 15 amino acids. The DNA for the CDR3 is TGTGCCTGGAGTGTCGTAGGTGATAGGAAGGGCGAGCAGTACTTC. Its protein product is CAWSVVGDRKGEQYF. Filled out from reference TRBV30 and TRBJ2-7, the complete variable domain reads SQTIHQWPATLVQPVGSPLSLECTVEGTSNPNLYWYRQAAGRGLQLLFYSVGIGQISSEVPQNLSASRPQDRQFILSSKKLLLSDSGFYLCAWSVVGDRKGEQYFGPGTRLTVT.

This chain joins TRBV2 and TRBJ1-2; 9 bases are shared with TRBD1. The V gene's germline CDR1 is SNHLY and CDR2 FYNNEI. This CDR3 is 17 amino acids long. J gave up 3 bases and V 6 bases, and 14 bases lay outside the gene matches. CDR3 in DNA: TGTGCCAGCAGGGCCGGGACAGGGAGGCCCTCCGACTATGGCTACACCTTC. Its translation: CASRAGTGRPSDYGYTF.

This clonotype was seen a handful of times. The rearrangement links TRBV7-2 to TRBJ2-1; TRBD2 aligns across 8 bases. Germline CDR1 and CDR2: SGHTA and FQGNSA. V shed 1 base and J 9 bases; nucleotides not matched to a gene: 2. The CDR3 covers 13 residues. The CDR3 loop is CASSLEAGGEQFF. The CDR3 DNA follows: TGTGCCAGCAGCTTAGAGGCGGGAGGTGAGCAGTTCTTC.

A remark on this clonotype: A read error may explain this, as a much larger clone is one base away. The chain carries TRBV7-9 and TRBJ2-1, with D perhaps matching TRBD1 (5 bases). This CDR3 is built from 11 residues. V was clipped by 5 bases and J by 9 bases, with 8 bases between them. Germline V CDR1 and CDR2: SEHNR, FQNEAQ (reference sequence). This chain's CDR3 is CASSQDIEQFF. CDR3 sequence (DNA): TGTGCCAGCAGCCAGGACATTGAGCAGTTCTTC. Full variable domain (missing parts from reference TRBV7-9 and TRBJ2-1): DTGVSQNPRHKITKRGQNVTFRCDPISEHNRLYWYRQTLGQGPEFLTYFQNEAQLEKSRLLSDRFSAERPKGSFSTLEIQRTEQGDSAMYLCASSQDIEQFFGPGTRLTVL.

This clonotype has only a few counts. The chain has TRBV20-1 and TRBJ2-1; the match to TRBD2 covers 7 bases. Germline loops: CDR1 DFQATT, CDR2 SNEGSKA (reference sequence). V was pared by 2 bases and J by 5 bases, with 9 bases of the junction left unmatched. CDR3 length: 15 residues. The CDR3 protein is CSARSGGRADNEQFF. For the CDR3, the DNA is TGCAGTGCTAGAAGCGGTGGGAGGGCGGACAATGAGCAGTTCTTC.

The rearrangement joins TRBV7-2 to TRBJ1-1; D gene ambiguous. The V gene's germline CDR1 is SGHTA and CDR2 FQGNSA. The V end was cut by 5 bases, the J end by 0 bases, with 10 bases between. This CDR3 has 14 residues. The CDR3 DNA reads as TGTGCCAGCAGCCGCGTTATAATGAACACTGAAGCTTTCTTT. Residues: CASSRVIMNTEAFF.

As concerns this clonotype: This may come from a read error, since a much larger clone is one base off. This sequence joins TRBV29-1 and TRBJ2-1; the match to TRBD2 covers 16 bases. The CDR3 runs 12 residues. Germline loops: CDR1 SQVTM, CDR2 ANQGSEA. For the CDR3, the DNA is TGCAGTGGGACTAGCGGGAGGGTTGAGCAGTTCTTC. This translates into CSGTSGRVEQFF.

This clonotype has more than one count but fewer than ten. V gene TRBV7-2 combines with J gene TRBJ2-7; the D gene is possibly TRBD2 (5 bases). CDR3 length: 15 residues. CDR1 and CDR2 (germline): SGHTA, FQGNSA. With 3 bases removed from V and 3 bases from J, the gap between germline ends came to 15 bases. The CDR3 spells CASSFGSGMNYEQYF. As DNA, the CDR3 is TGTGCCAGCAGCTTTGGGTCCGGGATGAACTACGAGCAGTACTTC.

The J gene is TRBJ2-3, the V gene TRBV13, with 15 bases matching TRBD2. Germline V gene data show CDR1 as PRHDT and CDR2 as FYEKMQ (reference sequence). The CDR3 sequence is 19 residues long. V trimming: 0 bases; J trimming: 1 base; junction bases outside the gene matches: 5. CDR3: CASSLGLGLAGGRTDTQYF. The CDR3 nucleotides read TGTGCCAGCAGCTTAGGCCTGGGACTAGCGGGGGGCCGCACAGATACGCAGTATTTT.

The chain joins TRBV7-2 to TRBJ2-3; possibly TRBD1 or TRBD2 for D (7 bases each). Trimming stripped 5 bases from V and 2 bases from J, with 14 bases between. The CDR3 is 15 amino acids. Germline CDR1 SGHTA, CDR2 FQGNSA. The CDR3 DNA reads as TGTGCCAGCAGCCCAGGGGGGGGCCTCACAGATACGCAGTATTTT. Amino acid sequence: CASSPGGGLTDTQYF.

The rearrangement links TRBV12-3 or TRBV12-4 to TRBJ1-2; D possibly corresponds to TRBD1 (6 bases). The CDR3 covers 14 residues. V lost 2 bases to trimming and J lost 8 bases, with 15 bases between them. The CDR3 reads CASSLPGRTEGYTF. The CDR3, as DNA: TGTGCCAGCAGTTTACCGGGCAGGACAGAAGGCTACACCTTC.

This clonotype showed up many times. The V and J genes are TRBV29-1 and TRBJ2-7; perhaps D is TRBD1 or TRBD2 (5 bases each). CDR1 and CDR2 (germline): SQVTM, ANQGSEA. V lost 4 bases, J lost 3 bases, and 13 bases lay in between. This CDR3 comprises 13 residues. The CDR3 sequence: CSVVGASGYEQYF. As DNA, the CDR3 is TGCAGCGTTGTAGGGGCCAGCGGCTACGAGCAGTACTTC.

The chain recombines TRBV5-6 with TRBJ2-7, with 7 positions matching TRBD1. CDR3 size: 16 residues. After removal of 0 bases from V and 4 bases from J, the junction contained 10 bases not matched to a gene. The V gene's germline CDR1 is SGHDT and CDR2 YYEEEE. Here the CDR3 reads CASSLGTGTESYEQYF. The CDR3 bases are TGTGCCAGCAGCTTGGGAACCGGGACAGAGAGTTACGAGCAGTACTTC.

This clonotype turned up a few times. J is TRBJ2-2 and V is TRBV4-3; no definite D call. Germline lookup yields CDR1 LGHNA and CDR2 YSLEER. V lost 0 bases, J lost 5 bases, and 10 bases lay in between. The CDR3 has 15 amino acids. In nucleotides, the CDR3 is TGCGCCAGCAGCCAAGAACCAGCCGGTACCGGGGAGCTGTTTTTT. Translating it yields CASSQEPAGTGELFF.